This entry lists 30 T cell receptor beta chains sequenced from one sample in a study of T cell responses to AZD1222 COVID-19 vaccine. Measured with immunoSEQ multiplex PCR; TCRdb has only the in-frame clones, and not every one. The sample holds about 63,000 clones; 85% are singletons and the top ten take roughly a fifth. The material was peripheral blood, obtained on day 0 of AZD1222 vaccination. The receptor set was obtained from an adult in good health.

The CDR3 loop is CASATSATETQYF. The CDR3 nucleotides are TGTGCCAGCGCTACTAGCGCCACTGAGACCCAGTACTTC. The V call is TRBV12-3 or TRBV12-4, the J call TRBJ2-5; TRBD2 aligns across 7 bases. V gave up 8 bases and J gave up 5 bases; unmatched junction bases: 8. The CDR3 covers 13 residues.

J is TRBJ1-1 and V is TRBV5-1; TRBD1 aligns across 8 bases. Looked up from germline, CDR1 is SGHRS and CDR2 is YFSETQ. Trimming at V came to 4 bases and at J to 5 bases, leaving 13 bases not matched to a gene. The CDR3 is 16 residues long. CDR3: CASSADIAGGPTEAFF. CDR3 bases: TGCGCCAGCAGCGCCGACATTGCAGGGGGCCCTACTGAAGCTTTCTTT.

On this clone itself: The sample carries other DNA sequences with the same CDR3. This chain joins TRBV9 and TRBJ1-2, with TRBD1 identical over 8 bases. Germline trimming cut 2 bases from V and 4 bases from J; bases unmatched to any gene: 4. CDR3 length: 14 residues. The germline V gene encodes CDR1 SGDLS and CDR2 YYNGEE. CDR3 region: CASSVATGGYGYTF. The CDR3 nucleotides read TGTGCCAGCAGCGTGGCAACAGGGGGCTATGGCTACACCTTC.

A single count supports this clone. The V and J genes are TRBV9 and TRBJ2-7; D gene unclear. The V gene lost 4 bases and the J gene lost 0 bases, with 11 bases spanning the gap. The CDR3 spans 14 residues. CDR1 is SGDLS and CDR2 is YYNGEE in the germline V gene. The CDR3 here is CASSPRIASYEQYF. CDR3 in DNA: TGTGCCAGCAGCCCCCGGATAGCCTCCTACGAGCAGTACTTC. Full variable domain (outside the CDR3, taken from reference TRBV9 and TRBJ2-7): DSGVTQTPKHLITATGQRVTLRCSPRSGDLSVYWYQQSLDQGLQFLIQYYNGEERAKGNILERFSAQQFPDLHSELNLSSLELGDSALYFCASSPRIASYEQYFGPGTRLTVT.

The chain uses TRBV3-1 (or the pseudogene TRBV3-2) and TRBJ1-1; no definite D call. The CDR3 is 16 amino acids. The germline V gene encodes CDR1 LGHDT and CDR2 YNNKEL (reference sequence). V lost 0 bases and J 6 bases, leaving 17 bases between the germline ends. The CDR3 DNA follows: TGTGCCAGCAGCCAAGAATCCGTGTTTCGTGGCGCTGAAGCTTTCTTT. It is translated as CASSQESVFRGAEAFF.

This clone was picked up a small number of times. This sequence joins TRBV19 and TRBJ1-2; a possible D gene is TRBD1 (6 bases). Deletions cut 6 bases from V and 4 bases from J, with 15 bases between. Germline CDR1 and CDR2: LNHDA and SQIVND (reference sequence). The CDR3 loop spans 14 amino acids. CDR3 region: CASRTGGGLYGYTF. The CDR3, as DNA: TGTGCCAGTAGGACGGGTGGGGGGCTCTATGGCTACACCTTC.

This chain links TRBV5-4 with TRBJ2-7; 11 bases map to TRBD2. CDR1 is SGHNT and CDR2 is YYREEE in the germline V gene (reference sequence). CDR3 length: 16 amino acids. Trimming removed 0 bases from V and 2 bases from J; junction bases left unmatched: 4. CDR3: CASSLASGGLPYEQYF. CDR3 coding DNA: TGTGCCAGCAGCTTGGCTAGCGGGGGGCTACCCTACGAGCAGTACTTC.

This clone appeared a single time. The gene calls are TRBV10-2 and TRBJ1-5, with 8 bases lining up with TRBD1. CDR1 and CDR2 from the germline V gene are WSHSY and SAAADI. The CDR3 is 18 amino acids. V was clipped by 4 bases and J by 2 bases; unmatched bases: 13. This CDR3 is CASSGGGQGGGGNQPQHF. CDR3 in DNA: TGCGCCAGCAGTGGAGGCGGACAGGGTGGGGGTGGCAATCAGCCCCAGCATTTT.

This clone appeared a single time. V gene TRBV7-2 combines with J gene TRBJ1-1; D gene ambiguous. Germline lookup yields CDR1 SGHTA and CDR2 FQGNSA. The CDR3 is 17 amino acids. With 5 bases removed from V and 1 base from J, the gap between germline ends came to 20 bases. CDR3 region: CASSPMVRAPKNTEAFF. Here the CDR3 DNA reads TGTGCCAGCAGCCCTATGGTGAGGGCCCCTAAGAACACTGAAGCTTTCTTT.

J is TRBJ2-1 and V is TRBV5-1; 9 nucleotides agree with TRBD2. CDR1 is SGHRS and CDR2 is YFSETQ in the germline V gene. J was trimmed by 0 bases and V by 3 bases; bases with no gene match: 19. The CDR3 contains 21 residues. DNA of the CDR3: TGCGCCAGCAGCTCGGACAAGAGTAGCGGGGGCCTGAGGAGCTCCTACAATGAGCAGTTCTTC. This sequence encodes CASSSDKSSGGLRSSYNEQFF.

CDR3 loop: CATSRVAGRLNSPLHF. As DNA, the CDR3 is TGTGCCACCAGCAGAGTAGCAGGGCGCCTTAATTCACCCCTCCACTTT. The V and J genes are TRBV15 and TRBJ1-6; D is possibly TRBD1 (5 bases). With 1 base removed from V and 6 bases from J, the gap between germline ends came to 13 bases. CDR1 LNHNV and CDR2 YYDKDF come from the germline V gene (reference sequence). The CDR3 spans 16 residues.

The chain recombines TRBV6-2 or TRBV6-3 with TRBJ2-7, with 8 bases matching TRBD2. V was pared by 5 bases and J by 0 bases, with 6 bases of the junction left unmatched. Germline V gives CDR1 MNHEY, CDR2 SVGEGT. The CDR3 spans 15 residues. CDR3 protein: CASSPRGGDSYEQYF. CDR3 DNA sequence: TGTGCCAGCAGTCCCCGGGGGGGGGACTCCTACGAGCAGTACTTC.

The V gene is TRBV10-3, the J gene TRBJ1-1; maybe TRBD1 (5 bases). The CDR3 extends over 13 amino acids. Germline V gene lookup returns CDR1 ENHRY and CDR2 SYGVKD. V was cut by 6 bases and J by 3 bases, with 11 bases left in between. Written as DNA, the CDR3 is TGTGCCATCAGGAGGGGCGAGGACACTGAAGCTTTCTTT. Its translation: CAIRRGEDTEAFF.

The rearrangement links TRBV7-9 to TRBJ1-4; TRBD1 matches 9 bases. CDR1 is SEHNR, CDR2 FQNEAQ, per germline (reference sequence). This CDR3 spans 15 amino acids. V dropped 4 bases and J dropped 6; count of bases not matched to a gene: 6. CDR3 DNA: TGTGCCAGCAGCTGGCCGGGACAGGGCGATGAAAAACTGTTTTTT. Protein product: CASSWPGQGDEKLFF.

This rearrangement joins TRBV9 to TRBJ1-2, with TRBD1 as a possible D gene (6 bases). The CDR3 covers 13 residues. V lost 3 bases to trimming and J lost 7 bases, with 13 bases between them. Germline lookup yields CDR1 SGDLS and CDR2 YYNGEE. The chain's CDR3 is CASSAPGVGGYTF. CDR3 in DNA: TGTGCCAGCAGCGCTCCAGGGGTAGGTGGCTACACCTTC.

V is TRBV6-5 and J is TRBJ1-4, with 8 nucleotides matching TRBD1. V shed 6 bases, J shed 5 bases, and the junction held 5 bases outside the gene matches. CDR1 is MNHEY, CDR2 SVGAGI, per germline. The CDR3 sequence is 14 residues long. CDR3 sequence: CASRRTGLNEKLFF. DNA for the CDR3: TGTGCCAGCAGGCGGACAGGGCTCAATGAAAAACTGTTTTTT.

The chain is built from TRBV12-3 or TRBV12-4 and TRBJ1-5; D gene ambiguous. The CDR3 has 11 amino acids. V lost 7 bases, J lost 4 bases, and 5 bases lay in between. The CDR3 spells CASTSNQPQHF. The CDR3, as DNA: TGTGCCAGCACCTCTAATCAGCCCCAGCATTTT.

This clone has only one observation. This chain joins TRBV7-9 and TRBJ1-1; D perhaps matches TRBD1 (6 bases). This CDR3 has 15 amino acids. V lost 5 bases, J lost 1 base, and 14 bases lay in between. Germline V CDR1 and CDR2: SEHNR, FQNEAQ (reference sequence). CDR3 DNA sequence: TGTGCCAGCAGCCTACGGGCAGGGGAGAACACTGAAGCTTTCTTT. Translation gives CASSLRAGENTEAFF.

CDR3 loop: CASRYVERVHQPQHF. For the CDR3, the DNA is TGTGCCAGTAGATATGTGGAAAGGGTCCATCAGCCCCAGCATTTT. J is TRBJ1-5 and V is TRBV19; D gene uncertain. The CDR3 length is 15 residues. The V gene lost 6 bases and the J gene lost 5 bases, with 17 bases spanning the gap. The germline V gene has CDR1 LNHDA and CDR2 SQIVND (reference sequence).

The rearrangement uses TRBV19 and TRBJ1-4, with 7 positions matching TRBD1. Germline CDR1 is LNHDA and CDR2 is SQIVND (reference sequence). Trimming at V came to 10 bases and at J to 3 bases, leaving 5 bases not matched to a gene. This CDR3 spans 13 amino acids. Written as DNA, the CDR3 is TGTGCCACAAGGGGGCTGGCTAATGAAAAACTGTTTTTT. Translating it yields CATRGLANEKLFF.

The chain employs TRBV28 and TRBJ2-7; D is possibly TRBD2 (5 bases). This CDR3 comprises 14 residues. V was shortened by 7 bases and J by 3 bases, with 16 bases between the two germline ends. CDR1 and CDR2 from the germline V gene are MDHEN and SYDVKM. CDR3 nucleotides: TGTGCCAGCATCTCAACACTAGAGAACTACGAGCAGTACTTC. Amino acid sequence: CASISTLENYEQYF. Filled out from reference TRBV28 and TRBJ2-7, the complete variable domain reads DVKVTQSSRYLVKRTGEKVFLECVQDMDHENMFWYRQDPGLGLRLIYFSYDVKMKEKGDIPEGYSVSREKKERFSLILESASTNQTSMYLCASISTLENYEQYFGPGTRLTVT.

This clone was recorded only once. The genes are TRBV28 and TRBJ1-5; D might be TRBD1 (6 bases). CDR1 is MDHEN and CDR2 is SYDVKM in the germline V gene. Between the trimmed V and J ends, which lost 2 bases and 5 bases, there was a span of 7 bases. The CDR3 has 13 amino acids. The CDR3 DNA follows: TGTGCCAGCAGTTTAAGGGGGTATCAGCCCCAGCATTTT. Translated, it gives CASSLRGYQPQHF.

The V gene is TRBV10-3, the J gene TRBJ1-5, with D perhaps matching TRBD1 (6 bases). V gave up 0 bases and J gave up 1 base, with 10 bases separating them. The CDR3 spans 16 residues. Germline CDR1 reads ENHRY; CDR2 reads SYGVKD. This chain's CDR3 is CAISESNGQSNQPQHF. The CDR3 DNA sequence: TGTGCCATCAGTGAGTCTAACGGACAGAGCAATCAGCCCCAGCATTTT.

The CDR3 DNA sequence: TGTGCCAGCAGTTACTCCGCGGGGGGGCCAACAGATACGCAGTATTTT. Protein sequence: CASSYSAGGPTDTQYF. The chain employs TRBV6-6 and TRBJ2-3; 9 bases are a match to TRBD2. The V segment lost 0 bases and the J segment 3 bases; nucleotides outside the gene matches: 4. This CDR3 has 16 amino acids. Germline V gene lookup returns CDR1 MNHNY and CDR2 SVGAGI (reference sequence).

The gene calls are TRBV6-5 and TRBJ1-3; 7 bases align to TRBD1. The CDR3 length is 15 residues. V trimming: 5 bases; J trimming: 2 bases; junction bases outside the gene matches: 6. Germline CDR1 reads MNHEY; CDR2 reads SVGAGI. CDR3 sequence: CASSKPGGPGNTIYF. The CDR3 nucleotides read TGTGCCAGCAGTAAACCAGGGGGTCCTGGAAACACCATATATTTT.

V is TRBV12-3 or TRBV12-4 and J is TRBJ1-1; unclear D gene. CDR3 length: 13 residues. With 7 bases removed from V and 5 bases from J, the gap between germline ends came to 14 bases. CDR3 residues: CASTQNQRTEAFF. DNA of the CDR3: TGTGCCAGCACCCAAAACCAACGGACTGAAGCTTTCTTT.

In nucleotides, the CDR3 is TGTGCCAGCAGTGAAGCCTTAGGGACAGGGGAGAAGACGCAGTATTTT. This gives the protein CASSEALGTGEKTQYF. J is TRBJ2-3 and V is TRBV6-1; 10 bases are shared with TRBD1. Germline V gene data show CDR1 as MNHNS and CDR2 as SASEGT. The CDR3 is made up of 16 amino acids. Trimming cost V 0 bases and J 9 bases; bases outside gene matches: 9.

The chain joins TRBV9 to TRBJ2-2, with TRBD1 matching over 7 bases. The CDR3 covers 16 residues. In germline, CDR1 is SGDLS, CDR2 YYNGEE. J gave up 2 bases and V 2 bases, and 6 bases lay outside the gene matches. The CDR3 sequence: CASSVGTDINTGELFF. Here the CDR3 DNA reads TGTGCCAGCAGCGTTGGGACAGACATTAACACCGGGGAGCTGTTTTTT.

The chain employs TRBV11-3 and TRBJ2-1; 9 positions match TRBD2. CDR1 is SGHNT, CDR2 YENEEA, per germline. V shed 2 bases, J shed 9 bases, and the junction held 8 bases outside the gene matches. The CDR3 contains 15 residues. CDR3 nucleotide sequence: TGTGCCAGCAGCTTATCTGCGGGGGGGTTCCGTGAGCAGTTCTTC. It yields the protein CASSLSAGGFREQFF.

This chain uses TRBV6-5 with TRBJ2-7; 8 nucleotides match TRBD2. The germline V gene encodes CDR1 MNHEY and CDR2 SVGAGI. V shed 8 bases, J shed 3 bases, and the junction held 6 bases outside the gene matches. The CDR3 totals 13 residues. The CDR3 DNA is TGTGCCAGCGGCCTAGCGGGTAACTACGAGCAGTACTTC. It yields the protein CASGLAGNYEQYF.